The rows below give T cell receptor beta chains drawn from one sample of a study of blood T cell repertoires in COVID-19. The assay was immunoSEQ multiplex PCR, and TCRdb's table has in-frame clones only and misses some. The sample holds about 180,000 clones; about four fifths are singletons and the top ten take around 8%. Material: peripheral blood. These receptors were collected from a woman between 70 and 85 years old with COVID-19, enrolled during active disease. The CDR3 runs from the conserved cysteine through the conserved F or W. The order of the fields is V gene, J gene, D gene, CDR3 protein. A D gene is named only where the DNA matches it firmly.

>TRBV3-1/TRBV3-2|TRBJ1-3|TRBD1
CASSLQGAGNTIYF
>TRBV4-3|TRBJ2-1|TRBD2
CASSPTSGRPNEQFF
>TRBV18|TRBJ2-7|-
CASSPPSSYEQYF
>TRBV14|TRBJ1-1|-
CASSQDLGGQTEAFF
>TRBV18|TRBJ2-1|TRBD1
CASSSAGTGGYNEQFF
>TRBV7-3|TRBJ2-5|-
CASSSRGQTTQYF
>TRBV28|TRBJ2-2|-
CASSFYRETGELFF
>TRBV7-9|TRBJ1-2|-
CASSSTEGYTF
>TRBV2|TRBJ2-2|TRBD1
CASSEGQGDLGELFF
>TRBV28|TRBJ2-6|-
CASSLLTAQANVLTF
>TRBV28|TRBJ1-3|-
CASSTSGDGNGGTIYF
>TRBV5-1|TRBJ2-1|TRBD2
CASSRLAGGSNEQFF
>TRBV28|TRBJ1-6|-
CASTGGWTLHF
>TRBV29-1|TRBJ2-6|TRBD1
CSAKTDRESGANVLTF
>TRBV30|TRBJ1-4|-
CAWSRWSNEKLFF
>TRBV3-1/TRBV3-2|TRBJ2-5|TRBD2
CASSQGEGPQYF
>TRBV6-2/TRBV6-3|TRBJ2-7|-
CASSYAYEQYF
>TRBV20-1|TRBJ2-3|-
CSASSRGVQRDTQYF
>TRBV5-1|TRBJ1-4|-
CASSSTGTKEKLFF
>TRBV7-2|TRBJ2-2|-
CASSSSFTNTGELFF
>TRBV5-1|TRBJ2-5|-
CASRFGSRETQYF
>TRBV9|TRBJ2-3|TRBD2
CASSPQPRPGGGTDTQYF
>TRBV6-4|TRBJ1-1|TRBD1
CASRTLTGRGNTEAFF
>TRBV28|TRBJ2-2|-
CASRQERRELFF
>TRBV6-5|TRBJ1-2|-
CASRGVGNYGYTF
>TRBV5-1|TRBJ2-2|-
CASSLADTRVRELFF
>TRBV27|TRBJ2-5|-
CASSSDRSRETQYF
>TRBV10-1|TRBJ2-7|TRBD1
CASNRTGLTSYEQYF
>TRBV5-1|TRBJ2-4|-
CASSSGQSGGLAKNIQYF
>TRBV5-1|TRBJ2-2|-
CASSLVRTGELFF
>TRBV2|TRBJ1-1|-
CASNFRNRLEAFF
>TRBV30|TRBJ2-1|-
CAWSAAEAPSYNEQFF
>TRBV7-2|TRBJ1-5|TRBD1
CASSLEGAVQPQHF
>TRBV7-9|TRBJ2-7|-
CASSRLGYEQYF
>TRBV7-6|TRBJ2-7|-
CASSLLVEQYF
>TRBV5-1|TRBJ2-5|TRBD2
CASKAGGGETQYF
>TRBV27|TRBJ1-5|-
CASNDPGHLSNQPQHF
>TRBV24-1|TRBJ2-3|TRBD1
CATSDPPGTGGTDTQYF
>TRBV28|TRBJ1-1|-
CASSLGTLSGTEAFF
>TRBV3-1/TRBV3-2|TRBJ2-4|TRBD2
CASSRYLGLAGRGDIQYF
>TRBV20-1|TRBJ1-1|-
CSASGQLLNTEAFF
>TRBV6-2/TRBV6-3|TRBJ2-7|TRBD1
CASSYDGTGGSYEQYF
>TRBV14|TRBJ2-7|-
CASSLQDEQYF
>TRBV18|TRBJ1-2|-
CASSPTGPRVHGYTF
>TRBV29-1|TRBJ1-2|TRBD1
CSAQGVRGYTF
>TRBV7-6|TRBJ2-2|-
CASTLTGTSLNTGELFF
>TRBV11-2|TRBJ2-7|TRBD1
CASSSTGTGLEQYF
>TRBV28|TRBJ2-7|TRBD1
CASRGTEKIYEQYF
>TRBV6-2/TRBV6-3|TRBJ2-7|TRBD2
CASSYTGLADYEQYF
>TRBV11-3|TRBJ2-3|TRBD2
CASSFGRGREGDTQYF
>TRBV19|TRBJ2-7|TRBD2
CASSIDSGGTSGTYEQYF
>TRBV19|TRBJ1-1|TRBD1
CASNRQGGSTEAFF
>TRBV10-3|TRBJ2-1|-
CAISDGSANSYNEQFF